The present TCR beta chain was sequenced within a study of vaccination and CD4 T cells after COVID-19. Study-wide context: Researchers treated cells with overlapping spike peptides taken from SARS-CoV-2, HCoV-NL63, HCoV-OC43 and HCoV-229E. As a positive control, some control cultures were given a CEFX pool, while others were given an HIV-1 Nef pool or no peptide. Findings of the study overall: The analysis of convalescent patients involved relatively few individuals and lacked early post-infection timepoints. A median of 86.3% of reactive clones, in convalescent patients, became evident only post-vaccination.

Sequence data for DNA of cultured CD4+ T cells were generated by the Oncomine TCR Beta short-read assay. TCRdb used MiXCR to reprocess the PCR reads, holding one entry per CDR3 protein. The sample lists thousands of distinct CDR3 sequences, less than 20% occurring once. This clonotype was picked up a small number of times. Its antigen is undetermined. Stated treatment: roughly 10-day PBMC culture with coronavirus spike peptide pools or control peptides (ViraFEST assay). The V end was cut by 6 bases, the J end by 6 bases, with 14 bases between. The CDR3 length is 14 residues. This sequence was found in a human donor who had recovered from COVID-19. The gene calls are TRBV12-3 or TRBV12-4 and TRBJ2-2; D call uncertain. The material sequenced was CD4+ T cells from blood, cultured in vitro. The CDR3 region is CASSLLLGSGELFF. The CDR3 region has the DNA TGTGCCAGCAGCCTCCTCCTAGGGTCCGGGGAGCTGTTTTTT.